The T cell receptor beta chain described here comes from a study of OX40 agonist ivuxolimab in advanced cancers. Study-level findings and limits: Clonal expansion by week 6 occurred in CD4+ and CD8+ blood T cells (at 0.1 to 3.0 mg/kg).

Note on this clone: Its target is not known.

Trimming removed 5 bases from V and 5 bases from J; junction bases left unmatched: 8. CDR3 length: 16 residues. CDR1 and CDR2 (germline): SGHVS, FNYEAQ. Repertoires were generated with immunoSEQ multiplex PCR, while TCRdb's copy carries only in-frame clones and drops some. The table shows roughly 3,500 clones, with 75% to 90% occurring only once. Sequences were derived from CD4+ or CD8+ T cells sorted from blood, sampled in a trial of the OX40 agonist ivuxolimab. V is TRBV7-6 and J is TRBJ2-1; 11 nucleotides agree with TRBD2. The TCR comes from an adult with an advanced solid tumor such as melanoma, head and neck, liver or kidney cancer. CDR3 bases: TGTGCCAGCAGCCCTACACTAGCGGGAGTCGACAATGAGCAGTTCTTC. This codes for CASSPTLAGVDNEQFF.